This T cell receptor beta chain stems from a study of blood T cell repertoires in COVID-19. On the study more broadly: Samples representing acute and convalescent COVID-19 were sourced from the United States, Italy and Spain. PBMCs, B-cell-depleted T cells, or T cells provided the cDNA or gDNA that made up the material.

Trimming removed 1 base from V and 5 bases from J; junction bases left unmatched: 11. Germline lookup yields CDR1 SNHLY and CDR2 FYNNEI. This CDR3 is 17 amino acids long. As handled by the study authors: The assay estimated nucleated cells by amplifying reference gene primers. Assay: immunoSEQ multiplex PCR; the TCRdb copy retains only in-frame clones and omits some. That table supplies the V and J calls and clone size; D and trimming were determined from the DNA. This table holds tens of thousands of clones, more than 60% found once. The sequenced sample was peripheral blood. The chain recombines TRBV2 with TRBJ2-5; 9 bases match TRBD2. This clonotype was obtained from an elderly woman with active or convalescent COVID-19. The CDR3 sequence: CASSEEEGGGALETQYF. CDR3 nucleotide sequence: TGTGCCAGCAGTGAAGAAGAGGGCGGGGGGGCCCTCGAGACCCAGTACTTC.